The 21 T cell receptor beta chains listed next were all sequenced from one sample in a study of blood T cell repertoires in COVID-19. This table comes from immunoSEQ multiplex PCR, and its TCRdb copy is limited to in-frame clones, with some not included. The sample lists about 300,000 clones; roughly 90% were seen once. Sequences were obtained from peripheral blood. These receptors were taken from a man aged 18-30 years who had recovered from COVID-19.

There are a few counts of this clone. The V and J genes are TRBV24-1 and TRBJ1-6; D may be TRBD1 (5 bases). V was shortened by 8 bases and J by 7 bases, with 11 bases between the two germline ends. This CDR3 is built from 13 residues. The germline V gene encodes CDR1 KGHDR and CDR2 SFDVKD. CDR3 loop: CATTRGGNSPLHF. CDR3 in DNA: TGTGCCACCACGAGGGGAGGGAATTCACCCCTCCACTTT.

The gene calls are TRBV12-3 or TRBV12-4 and TRBJ1-1; 9 nucleotides line up with TRBD1. Trimming at V came to 5 bases and at J to 6 bases, leaving 4 bases not matched to a gene. This CDR3 is built from 13 residues. The DNA for the CDR3 is TGTGCCAGCAGTCTACAGGGGGCGGCTGAAGCTTTCTTT. This gives the protein CASSLQGAAEAFF.

The rearrangement links TRBV2 to TRBJ2-3; 10 bases line up with TRBD2. From germline, CDR1 is SNHLY and CDR2 FYNNEI. V shed 6 bases and J 3 bases; nucleotides not matched to a gene: 3. The length of the CDR3 is 14 residues. CDR3 bases: TGTGCCAGCAGGATAGCGGGAGGTACAGATACGCAGTATTTT. Translated: CASRIAGGTDTQYF. Full variable domain (outside the CDR3, taken from reference TRBV2 and TRBJ2-3): EPEVTQTPSHQVTQMGQEVILRCVPISNHLYFYWYRQILGQKVEFLVSFYNNEISEKSEIFDDQFSVERPDGSNFTLKIRSTKLEDSAMYFCASRIAGGTDTQYFGPGTRLTVL.

The chain joins TRBV12-5 to TRBJ1-2, with D perhaps TRBD1 (5 bases). Germline values: CDR1 LGHNT, CDR2 FRNRAP. The germline V and J ends were trimmed by 3 bases and 8 bases, with 13 bases remaining between them. The CDR3 length is 13 residues. The CDR3 nucleotides are TGTGCTAGTGGTTTAGGCAGGGATGGCGGCTACACCTTC. Translation: CASGLGRDGGYTF.

The chain recombines TRBV9 with TRBJ1-4, with D possibly matching TRBD1 (5 bases). The germline V gene has CDR1 SGDLS and CDR2 YYNGEE. The CDR3 contains 13 residues. With 7 bases removed from V and 2 bases from J, the gap between germline ends came to 9 bases. The CDR3, as DNA: TGTGCCAGCTCCCCAGGGACTAATGAAAAACTGTTTTTT. It codes for CASSPGTNEKLFF.

The chain is built from TRBV4-3 and TRBJ1-5; 7 bases match TRBD1. CDR3 size: 17 residues. J was trimmed by 3 bases and V by 4 bases; bases with no gene match: 12. Germline loops: CDR1 LGHNA, CDR2 YSLEER. CDR3 DNA sequence: TGCGCCAGCAGCCCTAATCCCGCTGACAGGGACAATCAGCCCCAGCATTTT. It codes for CASSPNPADRDNQPQHF.

V gene TRBV5-1 combines with J gene TRBJ2-1, with 7 bases lining up with TRBD1. Germline values: CDR1 SGHRS, CDR2 YFSETQ. The V and J ends lost 0 bases and 2 bases, in that order; junction bases with no gene match: 2. The CDR3 covers 15 residues. The chain's CDR3 is CASSLGGTAYNEQFF. In DNA, the CDR3 is TGCGCCAGCAGCTTGGGAGGGACAGCCTACAATGAGCAGTTCTTC. The full variable domain, in which reference TRBV5-1 and TRBJ2-1 provide the parts outside the CDR3, is KAGVTQTPRYLIKTRGQQVTLSCSPISGHRSVSWYQQTPGQGLQFLFEYFSETQRNKGNFPGRFSGRQFSNSRSEMNVSTLELGDSALYLCASSLGGTAYNEQFFGPGTRLTVL.

The chain joins TRBV5-1 to TRBJ2-2, with TRBD1 matching 10 bases. The CDR3 totals 16 residues. Germline CDR1 SGHRS, CDR2 YFSETQ. V shed 4 bases, J shed 3 bases, and the junction held 6 bases outside the gene matches. CDR3 sequence reads: CASSPGTGAYTGELFF. The CDR3 coding sequence is TGCGCCAGCAGCCCGGGGACAGGGGCCTACACCGGGGAGCTGTTTTTT. Full variable domain (outside the CDR3, taken from reference TRBV5-1 and TRBJ2-2): KAGVTQTPRYLIKTRGQQVTLSCSPISGHRSVSWYQQTPGQGLQFLFEYFSETQRNKGNFPGRFSGRQFSNSRSEMNVSTLELGDSALYLCASSPGTGAYTGELFFGEGSRLTVL.

This clone has a handful of counts. V gene TRBV21-1 combines with J gene TRBJ2-1; TRBD2 is the table's D call, not checked against the DNA. TRBV21-1 is designated a pseudogene. This CDR3 is built from 15 residues. The CDR3 coding sequence is TGTGCCAGCCATAGACTAGCGGGAGGGTACAATGAGCAGTTCTTC. Protein product: CASHRLAGGYNEQFF.

V is TRBV7-6 and J is TRBJ2-7; 11 nucleotides match TRBD2. J was trimmed by 6 bases and V by 1 base; bases with no gene match: 5. This CDR3 comprises 15 residues. Per germline, CDR1 SGHVS and CDR2 FNYEAQ. In DNA form, the CDR3 reads TGTGCCAGCAGCTTAGTCGACCTAGCGGGGGGCGAGCAGTACTTC. It specifies CASSLVDLAGGEQYF.

This clone was seen just once. J is TRBJ2-7 and V is TRBV27; D not resolved. Between the trimmed V and J ends, which lost 2 bases and 2 bases, there was a span of 13 bases. This CDR3 has 15 residues. Germline loops: CDR1 MNHEY, CDR2 SMNVEV (reference sequence). This CDR3 reads CASSLGIPGPYEQYF. CDR3 nucleotides: TGTGCCAGCAGTTTAGGAATCCCTGGGCCCTACGAGCAGTACTTC.

The chain uses TRBV3-1 (or the pseudogene TRBV3-2) and TRBJ1-3; maybe TRBD1 (5 bases). Germline V gene lookup returns CDR1 LGHDT and CDR2 YNNKEL (reference sequence). Trimming stripped 4 bases from V and 1 base from J, with 17 bases between. This CDR3 is built from 17 residues. The CDR3 DNA reads as TGTGCCAGCAGCCTGATGGGGCAGGACCCTTCTGGAAACACCATATATTTT. Translated: CASSLMGQDPSGNTIYF.

The chain joins TRBV18 to TRBJ2-1, with D tentatively TRBD2 (6 bases). The CDR3 spans 16 residues. Trimming shortened V by 3 bases and J by 0 bases, and 12 bases separated the two germline ends. Germline values: CDR1 KGHSH, CDR2 LQKENI. The CDR3 protein is CASSPVRTNSYNEQFF. DNA of the CDR3: TGTGCCAGCTCACCGGTGCGGACTAACTCCTACAATGAGCAGTTCTTC.

The chain carries TRBV19 and TRBJ1-1, with D maybe TRBD1 (5 bases). From germline, CDR1 is LNHDA and CDR2 SQIVND (reference sequence). This CDR3 contains 14 residues. Trimming stripped 6 bases from V and 5 bases from J, with 16 bases between. The CDR3 bases are TGTGCCAGTAGGATTACGGGGGAAGGTACTGAAGCTTTCTTT. It encodes CASRITGEGTEAFF.

The rearrangement links TRBV19 to TRBJ1-2, with 7 bases identical to TRBD1. Germline V lookup: CDR1 LNHDA, CDR2 SQIVND (reference sequence). CDR3 length equals 15 residues. The J segment lost 4 bases and the V segment lost 5 bases, leaving 10 bases of the junction unmatched. In DNA form, the CDR3 reads TGTGCCAGTAGTCCCGGAGACAGGGAAGTCTATGGCTACACCTTC. Translation: CASSPGDREVYGYTF.

This clone was recorded a few times. The gene calls are TRBV12-3 or TRBV12-4 and TRBJ1-2; a weak D match, TRBD1 (6 bases). Trimming cost V 4 bases and J 5 bases, with 8 bases left between them. CDR3 size: 12 residues. As DNA, the CDR3 is TGTGCCAGCAGTTATACAGGGTATGGCTACACCTTC. Translated: CASSYTGYGYTF.

V and J are TRBV19 and TRBJ2-3, with TRBD2 matching over 12 bases. CDR1 is LNHDA and CDR2 is SQIVND in the germline V gene (reference sequence). The CDR3 runs to 16 residues. Trimming removed 8 bases from V and 3 bases from J; junction bases left unmatched: 9. In DNA, the CDR3 is TGTGCCAGTCGGCCCGCTAGCGGGAGGGCGACAGATACGCAGTATTTT. This codes for CASRPASGRATDTQYF. Using reference TRBV19 and TRBJ2-3 for the parts outside the CDR3, the full variable domain is DGGITQSPKYLFRKEGQNVTLSCEQNLNHDAMYWYRQDPGQGLRLIYYSQIVNDFQKGDIAEGYSVSREKKESFPLTVTSAQKNPTAFYLCASRPASGRATDTQYFGPGTRLTVL.

This chain uses TRBV7-9 with TRBJ2-7; 9 positions match TRBD2. Germline CDR1 and CDR2: SEHNR and FQNEAQ (reference sequence). This CDR3 has 12 residues. Losses at the gene ends were 8 bases for V and 5 bases for J; bases not matched to a gene: 4. CDR3 protein: CASVRTSDEQYF. The CDR3 DNA reads TGTGCCAGCGTCCGGACTAGCGACGAGCAGTACTTC.

The chain carries TRBV4-2 and TRBJ1-3; 8 bases are shared with TRBD1. The V and J ends lost 4 bases and 0 bases, in that order; junction bases with no gene match: 8. The CDR3 totals 17 residues. In germline, CDR1 is LGHNA, CDR2 YNFKEQ. CDR3 sequence: CASSPRSGGLSGNTIYF. The CDR3 coding sequence is TGTGCCAGCAGCCCCCGGTCAGGGGGCCTCTCTGGAAACACCATATATTTT.

This rearrangement joins TRBV4-3 to TRBJ1-1; D not resolved. With 0 bases removed from V and 2 bases from J, the gap between germline ends came to 7 bases. CDR1 is LGHNA and CDR2 is YSLEER in the germline V gene. This CDR3 comprises 14 residues. The CDR3 nucleotides are TGCGCCAGCAGCCAAGACGTCGTTAACACTGAAGCTTTCTTT. Translated: CASSQDVVNTEAFF.

The chain links TRBV4-1 to TRBJ1-5; D not resolved. The germline gives CDR1 MGHRA, CDR2 YSYEKL. The CDR3 totals 18 residues. Trimming removed 4 bases at V and 2 bases at J, with 21 bases between. In nucleotides, the CDR3 is TGCGCCAGCAGCCCTCGGGGAGGGCCCACCCTTGGCAATCAGCCCCAGCATTTT. This sequence encodes CASSPRGGPTLGNQPQHF.